The source of this T cell receptor (beta chain) is a study of T cell repertoires in cytomegalovirus infection. Study-wide findings and caveats: HLA-C-restricted CMV-specific TCR beta clonotypes were dominant in the ex vivo response.

TCRdb recomputed calls from the reads with MiXCR, one row per CDR3 protein. The sample shows hundreds of thousands of distinct CDR3 sequences, 18% of them seen only once. Many counts were recorded for this clonotype. Its specificity is not known. This TCR was sampled from a human donor in good health (CMV status not recorded). Some clones in this sample may be carry-over from other donors' samples. The material sequenced was PBMCs.

The CDR3 spells CASSPGLAGDPTETQYF. In DNA form, the CDR3 reads TGTGCCAGCAGCCCGGGACTAGCGGGGGACCCGACGGAGACCCAGTACTTC. The chain employs TRBV7-2 and TRBJ2-5; TRBD2 agrees at 14 bases. Germline-derived CDR1 and CDR2 are SGHTA and FQGNSA. The CDR3 length is 17 residues. V trimming: 5 bases; J trimming: 5 bases; junction bases outside the gene matches: 10.